This T cell receptor (beta chain) was found in a study of PD-1 blockade in mismatch repair-deficient tumors. Whole-study context: Patients had eleven to twelve mismatch repair-deficient cancer types and were previously treated and progressing.

Study outcomes and limitations: After pembrolizumab, tumor-resident clones rose rapidly, then generally contracted before radiologic responses.

In the case of this clone: Its antigen is not identified.

Three pembrolizumab responders had their TCRs sequenced. This table comes from immunoSEQ multiplex PCR, and its TCRdb copy is limited to in-frame clones, with some not included. The table lists tens of thousands of clones, approximately 84% of them singletons. V was cut by 3 bases and J by 6 bases, with 9 bases left in between. The CDR3 has 13 amino acids. From germline, CDR1 is KGHSH and CDR2 LQKENI. The J gene is TRBJ1-5, the V gene TRBV18; no definite D call. The TCR sequence derives from an adult with mismatch repair-deficient cancer. The starting material was PBMCs, obtained before pembrolizumab treatment. DNA for the CDR3: TGTGCCAGCTCACCCGAGGGAGCTCAGCCCCAGCATTTT. This sequence encodes CASSPEGAQPQHF.